Listed below are T cell receptor beta chains from one sample, sequenced in a study of T cells in localized non-small cell lung cancer. Libraries were prepared by immunoSEQ multiplex PCR; TCRdb keeps only in-frame clonotypes and omits some of them. The sample shows 20,000 to 30,000 clones, 86% of them seen only once. Sample: peripheral blood, taken before any cancer treatment. The receptors were gathered from a woman aged 40-69 years with stage I lung adenocarcinoma. Both conserved end residues are part of each CDR3. D genes are given only for firm matches. Not every row has a clone size; where given, it reads once, few, many or a size class.

D gene	V gene	J gene	clone size	CDR3 DNA	CDR3 protein
-	TRBV4-3	TRBJ2-6	-	TGCGCCAGCAGCCAAGAGGGGGGCACTGGGGCCAACGTCCTGACTTTC	CASSQEGGTGANVLTF
-	TRBV7-2	TRBJ1-6	-	TGTGCCAGCAGCTTTTCTAATTCACCCCTCCACTTT	CASSFSNSPLHF
-	TRBV7-2	TRBJ2-7	-	TGTGCCAGCAGCTTAGAGGGGACACTTTCTACGGAGCAGTACTTC	CASSLEGTLSTEQYF
TRBD1	TRBV30	TRBJ1-1	-	TGTGCCTGGAGTGTACTCGGGGACAGGGGTGAAGCTTTCTTT	CAWSVLGDRGEAFF
-	TRBV10-3	TRBJ1-1	-	TGTGCCATCACGCCCCTGGGGTTCCAACTGAACACTGAAGCTTTCTTT	CAITPLGFQLNTEAFF
TRBD2	TRBV4-3	TRBJ2-5	-	TGCGCCAGCAGCCAAGACGCGGGGGGAATAGGGACCCAGTACTTC	CASSQDAGGIGTQYF
-	TRBV4-1	TRBJ2-7	-	TGCGCCAGCAGCCAAGTCAACTACGAGCAGTACTTC	CASSQVNYEQYF
TRBD2	TRBV5-4	TRBJ2-1	-	TGTGCCAGCAGCGGGGGGGGTGAGCAGTTCTTC	CASSGGGEQFF
TRBD1	TRBV5-5	TRBJ2-7	-	TGTGCCAGCAGCTTGGGGACAGGGGGCTACGAGCAGTACTTC	CASSLGTGGYEQYF
-	TRBV19	TRBJ2-5	-	TGTGCCAGTAGTGAGCTCTCGGGCTTAGAGACCCAGTACTTC	CASSELSGLETQYF
-	TRBV6-5	TRBJ1-1	few	TGTGCCAGCAGTTATACCCCGAACACTGAAGCTTTCTTT	CASSYTPNTEAFF
TRBD1	TRBV10-3	TRBJ1-1	-	TGTGCCATCAGGGAGGGACAGGGCACTGAAGCTTTCTTT	CAIREGQGTEAFF
TRBD1	TRBV19	TRBJ1-5	-	TGTGCCAGCACACAGGGGGCAAGGCAGCCCCAGCATTTT	CASTQGARQPQHF
-	TRBV18	TRBJ2-3	-	TGTGCCAGCTCACCACCGATCCGGGGAGGATCAGATACGCAGTATTTT	CASSPPIRGGSDTQYF
-	TRBV7-3	TRBJ1-1	few	TGTGCCAGCGGAACGGGGGTGAACACTGAAGCTTTCTTT	CASGTGVNTEAFF
TRBD2	TRBV18	TRBJ2-1	-	TGTGCCAGCTCACCCCGGACTAGCGGCTACAATGAGCAGTTCTTC	CASSPRTSGYNEQFF
-	TRBV19	TRBJ2-7	-	TGTGCCAGTAGTAGACGCTTGACTAGCTCCTACGAGCAGTACTTC	CASSRRLTSSYEQYF
TRBD2	TRBV27	TRBJ2-5	-	TGTGCCAGCAGCCCACTAGCGAGGCAAGAGACCCAGTACTTC	CASSPLARQETQYF
-	TRBV6-6	TRBJ1-5	-	TGTGCCAGCAGTTACTCGATGAGTCTCCCCAATCAGCCCCAGCATTTT	CASSYSMSLPNQPQHF
-	TRBV6-4	TRBJ1-1	-	TGTGCCAGCAGTTCCTCCCCAGGGAACACTGAAGCTTTCTTT	CASSSSPGNTEAFF
-	TRBV2	TRBJ2-3	-	TGTGCCAGCAGCGCGGGACGAAGGGTCGGAGATACGCAGTATTTT	CASSAGRRVGDTQYF
-	TRBV9	TRBJ2-7	once	TGTGCCAGCGGCGACAGTGAGAGCTCCTACGAGCAGTACTTC	CASGDSESSYEQYF
TRBD2	TRBV7-8	TRBJ2-1	-	TGTGCCAGCAGCTTAGAGGCTAGCGGATTTAGTGAGCAGTTCTTC	CASSLEASGFSEQFF
-	TRBV20-1	TRBJ1-6	-	TGCAGTGCCAGGGACAATTCACCCCTCCACTTT	CSARDNSPLHF
-	TRBV9	TRBJ2-7	-	TGTGCCAGCAGCCCCCGAGGGCAGGGCACCTACGAGCAGTACTTC	CASSPRGQGTYEQYF
-	TRBV30	TRBJ1-5	-	TGTGCCTGGAGTATAATGGACAATCAGCCCCAGCATTTT	CAWSIMDNQPQHF
-	TRBV6-5	TRBJ1-6	once	TGTGCCAGCAGTTGGGATTCCCTAAATTCACCCCTCCACTTT	CASSWDSLNSPLHF
-	TRBV29-1	TRBJ2-3	-	TGCAGCGGGGGCAGGACCACAGATACGCAGTATTTT	CSGGRTTDTQYF
TRBD2	TRBV4-2	TRBJ2-3	-	TGTGCCAGCAGCCAAGATCCCTTTGCTAGCGGGGGAATGGATACGCAGTATTTT	CASSQDPFASGGMDTQYF
TRBD1	TRBV5-1	TRBJ2-5	-	TGCGCCAGCTCCGGGACAGGCCAAGAGACCCAGTACTTC	CASSGTGQETQYF
TRBD2	TRBV9	TRBJ2-3	-	TGTGCCAGCAGCGAGACTAGCGGGGTCACAGATACGCAGTATTTT	CASSETSGVTDTQYF
-	TRBV11-2	TRBJ2-5	once	TGTGCCAGCAGCCCCCGGGCGAGCGGGCCGTACCAAGAGACCCAGTACTTC	CASSPRASGPYQETQYF
-	TRBV19	TRBJ1-3	-	TGTGCCAGTAGTATTGGTCGAGACGGCTTGGTGAACACCATATATTTT	CASSIGRDGLVNTIYF
TRBD1	TRBV5-4	TRBJ2-5	-	TGTGCCAGCAGCCCACCGGGACAGGGAATTCAGACCCAGTACTTC	CASSPPGQGIQTQYF
TRBD1	TRBV10-3	TRBJ1-2	-	TGTGCCATCACCCGGGACAGGGGGGTCGTTAAAGCTAACTATGGCTACACCTTC	CAITRDRGVVKANYGYTF
-	TRBV6-6	TRBJ2-6	-	TGTGCCAGCAGTACCCCCTCGAGGGCCAACGTCCTGACTTTC	CASSTPSRANVLTF
-	TRBV20-1	TRBJ2-2	once	TGCAGCGCCCCAACGACCGGGGAGCTGTTTTTT	CSAPTTGELFF